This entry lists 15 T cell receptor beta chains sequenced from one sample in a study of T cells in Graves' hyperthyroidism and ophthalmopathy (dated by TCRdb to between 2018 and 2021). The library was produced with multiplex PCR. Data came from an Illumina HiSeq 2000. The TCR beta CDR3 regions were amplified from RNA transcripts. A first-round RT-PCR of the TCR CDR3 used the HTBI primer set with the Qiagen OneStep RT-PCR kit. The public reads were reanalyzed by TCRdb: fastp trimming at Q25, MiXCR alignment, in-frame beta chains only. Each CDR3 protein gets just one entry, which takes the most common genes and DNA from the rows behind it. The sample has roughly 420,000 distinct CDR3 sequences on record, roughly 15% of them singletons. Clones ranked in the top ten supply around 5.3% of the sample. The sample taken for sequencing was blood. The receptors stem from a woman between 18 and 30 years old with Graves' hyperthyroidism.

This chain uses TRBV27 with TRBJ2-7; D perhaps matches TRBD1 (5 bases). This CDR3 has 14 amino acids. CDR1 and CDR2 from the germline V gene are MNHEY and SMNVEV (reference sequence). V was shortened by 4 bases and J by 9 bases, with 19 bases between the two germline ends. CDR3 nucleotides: TGTGCCAGCAGTTCCTCAGGGCCTCGCTTTGGGCAGTACTTC. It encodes CASSSSGPRFGQYF.

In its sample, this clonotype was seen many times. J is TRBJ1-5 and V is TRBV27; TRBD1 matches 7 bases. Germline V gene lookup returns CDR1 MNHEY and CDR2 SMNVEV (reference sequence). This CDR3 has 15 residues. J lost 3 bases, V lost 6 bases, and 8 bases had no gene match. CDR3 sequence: CASRGLTGVNQPQHF. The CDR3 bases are TGTGCCAGCAGGGGGCTTACAGGGGTCAATCAGCCCCAGCATTTT.

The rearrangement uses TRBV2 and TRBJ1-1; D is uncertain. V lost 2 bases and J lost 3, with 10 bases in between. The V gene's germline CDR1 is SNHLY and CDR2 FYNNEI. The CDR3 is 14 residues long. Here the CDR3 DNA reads TGTGCCAGCAGTGAAATAAAGGTGGACACTGAAGCTTTCTTT. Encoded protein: CASSEIKVDTEAFF.

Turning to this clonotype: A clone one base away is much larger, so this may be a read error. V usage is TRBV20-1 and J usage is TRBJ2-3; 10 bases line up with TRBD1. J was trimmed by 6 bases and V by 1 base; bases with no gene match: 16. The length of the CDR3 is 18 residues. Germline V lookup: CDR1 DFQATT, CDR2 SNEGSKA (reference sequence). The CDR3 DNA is TGCAGTGCTAGAGGCCTCCCGGGACAGGGGCCGAGTATCGATACGCAGTATTTT. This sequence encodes CSARGLPGQGPSIDTQYF.

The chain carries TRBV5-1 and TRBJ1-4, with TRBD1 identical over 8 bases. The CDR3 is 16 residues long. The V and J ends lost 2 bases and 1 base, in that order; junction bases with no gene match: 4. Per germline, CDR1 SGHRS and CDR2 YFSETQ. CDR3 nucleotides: TGCGCCAGCAGCTTCGGACAGGGACTAACTAATGAAAAACTGTTTTTT. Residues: CASSFGQGLTNEKLFF.

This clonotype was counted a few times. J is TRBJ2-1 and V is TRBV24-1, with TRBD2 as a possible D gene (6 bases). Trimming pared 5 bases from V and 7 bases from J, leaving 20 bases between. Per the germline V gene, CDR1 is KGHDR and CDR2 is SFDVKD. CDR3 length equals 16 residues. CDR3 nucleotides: TGTGCCACCAGTGGGGACCGGGACTTACCTTTGAATGAGCAGTTCTTC. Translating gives CATSGDRDLPLNEQFF.

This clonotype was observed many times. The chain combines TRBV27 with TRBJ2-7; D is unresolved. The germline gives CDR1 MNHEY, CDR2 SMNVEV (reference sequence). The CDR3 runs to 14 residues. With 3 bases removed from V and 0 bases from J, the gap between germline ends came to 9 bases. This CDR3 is CASSFGDGSYEQYF. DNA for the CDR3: TGTGCCAGCAGTTTTGGGGATGGCTCCTACGAGCAGTACTTC.

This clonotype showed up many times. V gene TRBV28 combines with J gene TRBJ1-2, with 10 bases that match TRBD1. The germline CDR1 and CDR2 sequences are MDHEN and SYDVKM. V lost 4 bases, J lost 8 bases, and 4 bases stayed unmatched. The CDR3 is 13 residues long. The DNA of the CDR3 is TGTGCCAGCAGTTACCCGGACAGGGGGGGCTACACCTTC. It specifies CASSYPDRGGYTF.

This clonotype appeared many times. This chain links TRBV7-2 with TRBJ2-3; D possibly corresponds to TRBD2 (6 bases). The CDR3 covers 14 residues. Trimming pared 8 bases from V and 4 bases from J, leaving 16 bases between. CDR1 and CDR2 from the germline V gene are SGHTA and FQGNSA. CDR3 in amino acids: CASGERDWADTQYF. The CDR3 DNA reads TGTGCCAGCGGAGAGAGGGACTGGGCAGATACGCAGTATTTT.

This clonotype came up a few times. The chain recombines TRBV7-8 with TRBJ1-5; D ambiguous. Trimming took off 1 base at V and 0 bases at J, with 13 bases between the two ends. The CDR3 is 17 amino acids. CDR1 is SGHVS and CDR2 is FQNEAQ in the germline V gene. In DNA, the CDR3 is TGTGCCAGCAGCTTAGATAATTTTAGGGATAGCAATCAGCCCCAGCATTTT. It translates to CASSLDNFRDSNQPQHF.

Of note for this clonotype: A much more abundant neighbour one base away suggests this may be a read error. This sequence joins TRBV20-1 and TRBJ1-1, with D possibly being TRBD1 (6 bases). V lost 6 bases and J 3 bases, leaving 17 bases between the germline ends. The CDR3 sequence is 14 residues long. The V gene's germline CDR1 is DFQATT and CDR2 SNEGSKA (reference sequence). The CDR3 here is CSASRGPVDTEAFF. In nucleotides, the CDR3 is TGCAGTGCCAGCAGGGGCCCGGTGGACACTGAAGCTTTCTTT.

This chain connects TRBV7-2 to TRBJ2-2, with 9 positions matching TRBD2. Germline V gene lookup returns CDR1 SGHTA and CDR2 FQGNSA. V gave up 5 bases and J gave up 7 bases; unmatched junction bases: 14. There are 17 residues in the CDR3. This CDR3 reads CASSHLVVAGVLGELFF. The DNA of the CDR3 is TGTGCCAGCAGCCATTTGGTGGTAGCGGGAGTTCTCGGGGAGCTGTTTTTT.

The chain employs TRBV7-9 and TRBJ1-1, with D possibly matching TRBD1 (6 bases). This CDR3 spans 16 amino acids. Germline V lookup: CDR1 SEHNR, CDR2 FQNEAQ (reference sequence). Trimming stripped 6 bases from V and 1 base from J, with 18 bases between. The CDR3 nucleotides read TGTGCCAGCAGTTCGAATGATCCGGGACAGAACACTGAAGCTTTCTTT. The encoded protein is CASSSNDPGQNTEAFF.

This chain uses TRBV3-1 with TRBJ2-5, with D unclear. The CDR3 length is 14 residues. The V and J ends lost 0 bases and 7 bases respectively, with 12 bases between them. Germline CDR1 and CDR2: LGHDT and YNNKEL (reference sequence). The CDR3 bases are TGTGCCAGCAGCCAAGAGGGCCAGTCGGGGACCCAGTACTTC. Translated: CASSQEGQSGTQYF.

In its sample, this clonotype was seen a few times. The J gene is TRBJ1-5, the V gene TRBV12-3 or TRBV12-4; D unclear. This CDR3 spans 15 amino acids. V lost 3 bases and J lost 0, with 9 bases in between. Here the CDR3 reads CASSLFLDSNQPQHF. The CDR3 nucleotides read TGTGCCAGCAGTTTGTTCCTAGATAGCAATCAGCCCCAGCATTTT.